The 9 T cell receptor beta chains below come from one sample, sequenced in a study of CD8 T cells in ankylosing spondylitis. MiXCR was run by TCRdb on the 5' RACE reads, yielding one entry per CDR3 protein. The sample has more than 300,000 distinct CDR3 sequences, 7.5% to 9% seen once. These receptors have no identified antigens. Study-level points and caveats: A TCR beta motif made of several highly homologous variants seemed typical of ankylosing spondylitis blood.

Sequencing used blood, either unsorted or a sorted T cell fraction (not recorded which). These receptors were collected from a male donor with ankylosing spondylitis.

The V and J genes are TRBV6-1 and TRBJ2-3, with 7 bases identical to TRBD2. The CDR3 loop spans 14 amino acids. Germline-derived CDR1 and CDR2 are MNHNS and SASEGT. V trimming: 6 bases; J trimming: 3 bases; junction bases outside the gene matches: 6. The CDR3 reads CASRSSGGTDTQYF. For the CDR3, the DNA is TGTGCCAGCAGATCTAGCGGTGGTACAGATACGCAGTATTTT.

The rearrangement links TRBV10-2 to TRBJ2-5; 8 nucleotides align to TRBD2. The ends lost 5 bases at V and 3 bases at J; junction bases unmatched: 8. Germline assignment: CDR1 WSHSY and CDR2 SAAADI. The CDR3 sequence is 15 residues long. The CDR3 nucleotides are TGCGCCAGCAGTTCCGTAGCGGGGATAAAAGAGACCCAGTACTTC. This codes for CASSSVAGIKETQYF.

V gene TRBV20-1 combines with J gene TRBJ2-7; D tentatively reads TRBD1 or TRBD2 (5 bases each). There are 13 residues in the CDR3. CDR1 and CDR2 from the germline V gene are DFQATT and SNEGSKA (reference sequence). The V and J ends lost 6 bases and 0 bases respectively, with 12 bases between them. The CDR3: CSAWDPTSYEQYF. CDR3 nucleotide sequence: TGCAGTGCCTGGGACCCCACCTCCTACGAGCAGTACTTC.

This clonotype was recorded many times. V and J are TRBV28 and TRBJ2-3, with D maybe TRBD1 (5 bases). The germline V gene has CDR1 MDHEN and CDR2 SYDVKM. Trimming left V 3 bases short and J 0 bases short, with 19 bases between. This CDR3 contains 18 residues. The CDR3 reads CASSFYGWTQGSTDTQYF. CDR3 bases: TGTGCCAGCAGTTTCTACGGATGGACCCAGGGTAGCACAGATACGCAGTATTTT.

The sample holds a few counts of this clonotype. J is TRBJ1-2 and V is TRBV4-3, with 7 bases lining up with TRBD1. Germline V CDR1 and CDR2: LGHNA, YSLEER. With 4 bases clipped from V and 0 bases from J, the junction kept 5 bases outside the gene matches. The length of the CDR3 is 15 residues. The CDR3 loop reads CASSLVQGTNYGYTF. As DNA, the CDR3 is TGCGCCAGCAGCCTTGTACAGGGGACTAACTATGGCTACACCTTC.

The V call is TRBV5-1, the J call TRBJ2-5, with TRBD1 matching 7 bases. Germline CDR1 reads SGHRS; CDR2 reads YFSETQ. The trim removed 4 bases at V and 5 bases at J, leaving 8 bases unmatched. CDR3 length: 14 amino acids. For the CDR3, the DNA is TGCGCCAGCAGCCGAGAGGGGGCTGGGGAGACCCAGTACTTC. Residues: CASSREGAGETQYF.

This clonotype was detected only a few times. The rearrangement links TRBV7-9 to TRBJ2-7; tentatively, D is TRBD1 (7 bases). In germline, CDR1 is SEHNR, CDR2 FQNEAQ (reference sequence). This CDR3 spans 12 amino acids. V shed 4 bases and J shed 13 bases, with 17 bases lying between them. CDR3 amino acids: CASSSARGDKYF. In nucleotides, the CDR3 is TGTGCCAGCAGCTCCGCCAGGGGGGACAAATACTTC.

This clonotype was seen more than once but under ten times. The chain joins TRBV20-1 to TRBJ1-1, with D perhaps matching TRBD1 (6 bases). Germline V CDR1 and CDR2: DFQATT, SNEGSKA (reference sequence). V was cut by 6 bases and J by 1 base, with 15 bases left in between. The CDR3 sequence is 14 residues long. CDR3 DNA: TGCAGTGCCGAATCCAGGGGAAAGAACACTGAAGCTTTCTTT. This gives the protein CSAESRGKNTEAFF.

This clonotype was detected many times. The chain joins TRBV5-1 to TRBJ2-1; 9 bases are shared with TRBD2. This CDR3 spans 15 amino acids. With 0 bases clipped from V and 7 bases from J, the junction kept 5 bases outside the gene matches. The germline gives CDR1 SGHRS, CDR2 YFSETQ. CDR3 region: CASSLVAGEGNEQFF. The CDR3, as DNA: TGCGCCAGCAGCTTGGTAGCGGGAGAGGGAAATGAGCAGTTCTTC.